This is a list of T cell receptor beta chains from one sample in a study of blood T cell repertoires in COVID-19. Profiled with immunoSEQ multiplex PCR; TCRdb holds only in-frame clones, not every one. Among 250,000 to 300,000 clones listed, 83% were seen once. Material: peripheral blood. The receptors originated from a man between 60 and 75 years old who had recovered from COVID-19. Both conserved end residues are part of each CDR3. A D gene is named only where the DNA matches it firmly. A clone size is listed for some rows: how often the clone was seen (once, few, many), or a class if it is expanded.

clone_size,d_call,v_call,cdr3_length,j_call,cdr3_nt,cdr3_aa
NA,NA,TRBV6-5,15,TRBJ1-5,TGTGCCAGCATGATAAGTGGGCTCAGCAATCAGCCCCAGCATTTT,CASMISGLSNQPQHF
NA,TRBD2,TRBV7-3,14,TRBJ2-1,TGTGCCAGCAGCTCAATAGCGGGGGCAGGGGAGCAGTTCTTC,CASSSIAGAGEQFF
NA,NA,TRBV6-5,16,TRBJ2-6,TGTGCCAGCAGTTACTCAGAGCACTCTGGGGCCAACGTCCTGACTTTC,CASSYSEHSGANVLTF
NA,NA,TRBV27,15,TRBJ1-5,TGTGCCAGCAGTTTTACCGTCGGAGGCAATCAGCCCCAGCATTTT,CASSFTVGGNQPQHF
NA,TRBD1,TRBV6-1,15,TRBJ1-6,TGTGCCAGCAGCGAAGGGGACAGAGATAATTCACCCCTCCACTTT,CASSEGDRDNSPLHF
NA,NA,TRBV28,16,TRBJ1-1,TGTGCCAGCAGGCCGGGCAATGTTCAGGGAGGCACTGAAGCTTTCTTT,CASRPGNVQGGTEAFF
NA,NA,TRBV28,12,TRBJ2-7,TGTGCCAGCAGTTTTGCGGATTACGAGCAGTACTTC,CASSFADYEQYF
NA,NA,TRBV20-1,14,TRBJ2-1,TGCAGTGCTAGTTGGCAGGGGTTTGGCAATGAGCAGTTCTTC,CSASWQGFGNEQFF
once,TRBD2,TRBV2,13,TRBJ2-7,TGTGCCTGTACTAGCGGGCTCTCCTACGAGCAGTACTTC,CACTSGLSYEQYF
NA,TRBD1,TRBV25-1,15,TRBJ1-2,TGTGCCAGCAGTCAAATCCTCCCAGGGGGCAATGGCTACACCTTC,CASSQILPGGNGYTF
NA,TRBD2,TRBV10-1,18,TRBJ2-1,TGCGCCAGCAGGACGGGACTAGGGGGGGTGGAGACCTACAATGAGCAGTTCTTC,CASRTGLGGVETYNEQFF
few,TRBD1,TRBV24-1,14,TRBJ2-2,TGTGCCACCAGAGGGACAGGGGGAACCGGGGAGCTGTTTTTT,CATRGTGGTGELFF
NA,NA,TRBV4-1,16,TRBJ2-7,TGCGCCAGCAGCCAAGATACAACAGTCCTCTCCTACGAGCAGTACTTC,CASSQDTTVLSYEQYF
few,TRBD1,TRBV7-9,15,TRBJ2-1,TGTGCCAGCAGCCAGGGGGCAGGGGGCAATAATGAGCAGTTCTTC,CASSQGAGGNNEQFF
NA,TRBD1,TRBV6-5,15,TRBJ1-6,TGTGCCAGCAAGAGACAGGGTATGGATAATTCACCCCTCCACTTT,CASKRQGMDNSPLHF
NA,NA,TRBV5-4,16,TRBJ2-1,TGTGCCAGCAGCTTGCATCAGGGTCCAACCCCTAATGAGCAGTTCTTC,CASSLHQGPTPNEQFF
NA,NA,TRBV18,15,TRBJ2-2,TGTGCCAGCTCACCATCAGGACTGTCCACCGGGGAGCTGTTTTTT,CASSPSGLSTGELFF
NA,NA,TRBV9,14,TRBJ2-1,TGTGCCAGCAGCCCCCCACCCGGTTACAATGAGCAGTTCTTC,CASSPPPGYNEQFF
NA,TRBD2,TRBV14,16,TRBJ2-3,TGTGCCAGCAGCCAAGAGGGCGGGGGGGCTACAGATACGCAGTATTTT,CASSQEGGGATDTQYF
NA,NA,TRBV30,12,TRBJ1-2,TGTGCCTGGAGTGCCGGGGGGGCTGGCTACACCTTC,CAWSAGGAGYTF
NA,TRBD1,TRBV18,14,TRBJ1-1,TGTGCCAGCTCACCCGAGGGACAGACCACTGAAGCTTTCTTT,CASSPEGQTTEAFF
NA,TRBD2,TRBV9,15,TRBJ2-1,TGTGCCAGCAGCTCCCGTGGCGGGGGCTACAATGAGCAGTTCTTC,CASSSRGGGYNEQFF
NA,NA,TRBV5-1,15,TRBJ2-1,TGCGCCAGCAGCTTGGCCCAGGTTCCCGGCGGGGTGCAGTTCTTC,CASSLAQVPGGVQFF
NA,TRBD2,TRBV10-3,15,TRBJ2-3,TGTGCCATCAGTGAATCAGCGGGAGGCACAGATACGCAGTATTTT,CAISESAGGTDTQYF
NA,NA,TRBV6-6,15,TRBJ2-2,TGTGCCAGCAGTCAGGGGAGGGTAAACACCGGGGAGCTGTTTTTT,CASSQGRVNTGELFF
NA,TRBD1,TRBV2,14,TRBJ1-1,TGTGCCAGCACCACCGACAGGGGGATACCTGAAGCTTTCTTT,CASTTDRGIPEAFF
many,TRBD2,TRBV3-1/TRBV3-2,15,TRBJ2-7,TGTGCCAGCAGCCCGGGACTAGCGGGCTCCTACGAGCAGTACTTC,CASSPGLAGSYEQYF
once,TRBD2,TRBV29-1,14,TRBJ2-1,TGCAGCGCCGTACTAGCGGATTCCTACAATGAGCAGTTCTTC,CSAVLADSYNEQFF
NA,TRBD1,TRBV6-5,13,TRBJ1-2,TGTGCCAGCAGCCCCGACAGGGGAAGTGGCTACACCTTC,CASSPDRGSGYTF
NA,TRBD2,TRBV18,18,TRBJ2-2,TGTGCCAGCTCACCACAACCGGGACTAGCGGGGACAACCGGGGAGCTGTTTTTT,CASSPQPGLAGTTGELFF
NA,NA,TRBV12-3/TRBV12-4,13,TRBJ1-1,TGTGCCAGCAGTTTAGGGTCCGGGGTTGAAGCTTTCTTT,CASSLGSGVEAFF
NA,NA,TRBV12-3/TRBV12-4,12,TRBJ1-1,TGTGCCAGCAGTTTAGTCCGGGGTGAAGCTTTCTTT,CASSLVRGEAFF
NA,NA,TRBV12-3/TRBV12-4,13,TRBJ2-7,TGTGCCAGCAGTAGCACTGATTCCTACGAGCAGTACTTC,CASSSTDSYEQYF
NA,TRBD1,TRBV9,14,TRBJ2-5,TGTGCCAGCAGCGCACAGGGGTTAGAAGAGACCCAGTACTTC,CASSAQGLEETQYF
NA,TRBD1,TRBV29-1,13,TRBJ2-1,TGCAGCGTCGGGGACAGGGCATACAATGAGCAGTTCTTC,CSVGDRAYNEQFF
NA,NA,TRBV6-6,15,TRBJ2-7,TGTGCCAGCAGTTACTCGAGGCTAGTCAGCCACGAGCAGTACTTC,CASSYSRLVSHEQYF
NA,NA,TRBV7-2,11,TRBJ2-4,TGTGCCAGCAGCTTGTTAGACATTCAGTACTTC,CASSLLDIQYF
NA,NA,TRBV19,14,TRBJ1-3,TGTGCCAGTAGTATGGGGGGTTTTGGAAACACCATATATTTT,CASSMGGFGNTIYF
NA,TRBD1,TRBV11-3,15,TRBJ2-5,TGTGCCAGCAGCCTCGGGACAGGGAAACAAGAGACCCAGTACTTC,CASSLGTGKQETQYF
NA,TRBD1,TRBV5-1,14,TRBJ2-7,TGCGCCAGCAGCACGACAGGGTCCCTCTACGAGCAGTACTTC,CASSTTGSLYEQYF
NA,TRBD2,TRBV5-1,16,TRBJ2-1,TGCGCCAGCAGCGTCCCTAGCGGGAGGTCCTACAATGAGCAGTTCTTC,CASSVPSGRSYNEQFF
NA,NA,TRBV12-5,15,TRBJ2-1,TGTGCTAGTGGTTTGCAGGGTTCCTCCTACAATGAGCAGTTCTTC,CASGLQGSSYNEQFF
few,TRBD2,TRBV5-1,15,TRBJ2-7,TGCGCCAGCAGCTTGGTGGGCGGGAGAGGCTACGAGCAGTACTTC,CASSLVGGRGYEQYF
NA,NA,TRBV5-4,16,TRBJ2-1,TGTGCCAGCAGCTTAAAACGGGAGATTCATTACAATGAGCAGTTCTTC,CASSLKREIHYNEQFF
NA,NA,TRBV21-1,19,TRBJ1-3,TGTGCCAGCAGCAACGAGTGGGTGAACAGGACAACCTCTGGAAACACCATATATTTT,CASSNEWVNRTTSGNTIYF
NA,TRBD1,TRBV19,13,TRBJ2-7,TGTGCCAGTAGCAGCCGGACAGGGCTAGAGCAGTACTTC,CASSSRTGLEQYF
NA,NA,TRBV19,16,TRBJ1-5,TGTGCCAGTAGTATTGAGGAGGGCTTTAGCAATCAGCCCCAGCATTTT,CASSIEEGFSNQPQHF
many,NA,TRBV5-6,17,TRBJ2-4,TGTGCCAGCAGCTTGAGCCGGATACTCAGGGGCAAAAACATTCAGTACTTC,CASSLSRILRGKNIQYF
NA,TRBD1,TRBV11-3,16,TRBJ2-7,TGTGCCAGCAGCCGAGGGGGAAGCAGGGGGACCCACGAGCAGTACTTC,CASSRGGSRGTHEQYF